This T cell receptor (beta chain) was identified during a study of regulatory T cells in long-lasting Graves disease. Study findings and constraints: TCR diversity was lower in persistent than newly diagnosed Graves' disease.

V was trimmed by 8 bases and J by 1 base, leaving 6 bases between them. Germline lookup yields CDR1 SNHLY and CDR2 FYNNEI. CDR3 size: 13 residues. This clonotype was picked up many times. Its antigen is not known. Time point here: newly diagnosed GD, antithyroid drugs for less than 3 months. PBMCs provided the RNA from which the TCR library was made. Building of the TCR beta libraries involved iRepertoire HTBI primers and Arm-PCR of CDR3 regions. TCRdb reprocessed the multiplex PCR reads with MiXCR, giving one entry per CDR3 protein. The sample has approximately 540,000 distinct CDR3 sequences; approximately 12% are singletons. Separately, the same data were catalogued under a study of T cells in Graves' hyperthyroidism and ophthalmopathy. From that paper: Most thyroid clonotypes expanded above 0.001 appeared in blood too.

The specimen comprised peripheral blood mononuclear cells (PBMCs), sampled at new diagnosis, from a patient treated with antithyroid drugs. This sequence originates from a woman aged 30 to 39 with Graves disease. The chain recombines TRBV2 with TRBJ2-6; D gene unclear. CDR3 region: CASLRSGANVLTF. CDR3 sequence (DNA): TGTGCCAGCTTAAGGTCTGGGGCCAACGTCCTGACTTTC.